This T cell receptor beta chain was obtained from a study of blood T cell repertoires in COVID-19. Methods used by the authors: Estimated nucleated cell counts came from reference gene primer amplification. The protocol was immunoSEQ multiplex PCR, while the TCRdb copy is restricted to in-frame clones and leaves out a portion. V and J calls and clone size are given by that table; D and trimming were obtained from the DNA. This table holds 36,000 or so clones, 88% found once. V dropped 5 bases and J dropped 4; count of bases not matched to a gene: 5. Germline lookup yields CDR1 KGHDR and CDR2 SFDVKD. CDR3 size: 15 residues.

The chain carries TRBV24-1 and TRBJ2-1, with 9 bases aligning to TRBD2. What was sequenced was peripheral blood. The sequence came from a woman aged 70 to 79 with active COVID-19. The CDR3 DNA reads as TGTGCCACCAGTGCTTCTCTAGCGGGGTACAATGAGCAGTTCTTC. Its protein product is CATSASLAGYNEQFF.